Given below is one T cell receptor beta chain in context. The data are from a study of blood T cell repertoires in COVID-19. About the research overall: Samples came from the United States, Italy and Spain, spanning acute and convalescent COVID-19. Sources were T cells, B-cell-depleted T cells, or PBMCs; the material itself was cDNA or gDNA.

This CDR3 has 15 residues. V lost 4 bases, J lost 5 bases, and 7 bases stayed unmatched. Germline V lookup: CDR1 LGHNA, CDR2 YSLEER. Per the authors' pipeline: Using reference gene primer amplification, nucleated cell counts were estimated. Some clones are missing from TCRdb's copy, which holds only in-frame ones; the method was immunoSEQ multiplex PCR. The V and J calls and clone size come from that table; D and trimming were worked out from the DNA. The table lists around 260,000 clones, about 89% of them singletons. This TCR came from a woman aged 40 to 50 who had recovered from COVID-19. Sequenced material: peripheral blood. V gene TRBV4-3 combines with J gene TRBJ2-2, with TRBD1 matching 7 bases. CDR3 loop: CASSPRGRGTGELFF. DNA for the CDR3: TGCGCCAGCAGCCCTCGGGGCAGGGGGACCGGGGAGCTGTTTTTT.